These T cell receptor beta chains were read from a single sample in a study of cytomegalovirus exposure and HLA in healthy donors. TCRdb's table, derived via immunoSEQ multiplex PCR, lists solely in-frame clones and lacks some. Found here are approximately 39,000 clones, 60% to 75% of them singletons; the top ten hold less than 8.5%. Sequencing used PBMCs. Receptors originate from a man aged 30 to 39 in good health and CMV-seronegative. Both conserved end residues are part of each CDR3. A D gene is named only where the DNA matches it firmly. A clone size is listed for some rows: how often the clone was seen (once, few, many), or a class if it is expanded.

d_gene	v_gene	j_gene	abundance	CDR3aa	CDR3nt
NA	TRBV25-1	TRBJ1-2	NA	CASSVTGSLDYGYTF	TGTGCCAGCAGTGTTACAGGGTCCCTGGACTATGGCTACACCTTC
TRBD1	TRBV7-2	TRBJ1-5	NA	CASSLTGGFSQPQHF	TGTGCCAGCAGCTTGACAGGGGGATTTTCTCAGCCCCAGCATTTT
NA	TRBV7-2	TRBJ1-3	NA	CASSHPGVSSGNTIYF	TGTGCCAGCAGCCATCCCGGAGTCAGCTCTGGAAACACCATATATTTT
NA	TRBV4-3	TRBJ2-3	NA	CASSIGRGDTQYF	TGCGCCAGCAGTATTGGGAGGGGGGATACGCAGTATTTT
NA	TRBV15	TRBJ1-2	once	CATSRDKRSPGGYTF	TGTGCCACCAGCAGAGATAAGCGCAGCCCGGGGGGCTACACCTTC
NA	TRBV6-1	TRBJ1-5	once	CASSDRVNSNQPQHF	TGTGCCAGCAGTGACAGGGTTAATAGCAATCAGCCCCAGCATTTT
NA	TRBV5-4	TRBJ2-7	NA	CASSFDRVPIYEQYF	TGTGCCAGCAGCTTCGACCGGGTACCGATCTACGAGCAGTACTTC
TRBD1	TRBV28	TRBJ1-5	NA	CASSPGGGFQPQHF	TGTGCCAGTTCCCCAGGGGGCGGCTTTCAGCCCCAGCATTTT
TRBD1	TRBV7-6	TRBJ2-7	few	CASSPRQGFTYEQYF	TGTGCCAGCAGCCCCCGACAGGGGTTCACCTACGAGCAGTACTTC
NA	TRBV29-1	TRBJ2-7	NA	CSVEEKRVGSYEQYF	TGCAGCGTTGAAGAGAAGCGGGTGGGCTCCTACGAGCAGTACTTC
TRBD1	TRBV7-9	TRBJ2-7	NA	CASSEKGQGYEQYF	TGTGCCAGCAGCGAGAAGGGACAGGGTTACGAGCAGTACTTC
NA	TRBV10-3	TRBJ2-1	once	CAISVEDPSEQFF	TGTGCCATCAGTGTGGAGGATCCTAGTGAGCAGTTCTTC
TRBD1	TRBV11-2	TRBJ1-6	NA	CASGDSELSPLHF	TGTGCCAGCGGGGACAGTGAGCTTTCACCCCTCCACTTT
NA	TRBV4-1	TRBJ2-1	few	CASSQDRLKYNEQFF	TGCGCCAGCAGCCAAGACCGACTGAAATACAATGAGCAGTTCTTC
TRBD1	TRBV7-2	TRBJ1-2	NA	CASSARVWTGGHGYTF	TGTGCCAGCAGCGCTCGAGTATGGACAGGGGGCCATGGCTACACCTTC
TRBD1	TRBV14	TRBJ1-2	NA	CASSQGQQNYGYTF	TGTGCCAGCAGTCAGGGACAGCAAAACTATGGCTACACCTTC
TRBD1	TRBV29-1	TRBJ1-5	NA	CSVADRENQPQHF	TGCAGCGTCGCTGACAGGGAGAATCAGCCCCAGCATTTT
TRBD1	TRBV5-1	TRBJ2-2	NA	CASSPRTGSNTGELFF	TGCGCCAGCAGCCCCCGGACAGGGTCGAACACCGGGGAGCTGTTTTTT
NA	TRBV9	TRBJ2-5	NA	CASSAKGGGETQYF	TGTGCCAGCAGCGCGAAAGGGGGTGGGGAGACCCAGTACTTC
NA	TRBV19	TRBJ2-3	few	CASSIGTSTDTQYF	TGTGCCAGTAGTATCGGGACTTCCACAGATACGCAGTATTTT
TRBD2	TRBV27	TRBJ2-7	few	CAPRGRAVAYEQYF	TGTGCCCCTCGCGGGAGAGCGGTGGCTTACGAGCAGTACTTC
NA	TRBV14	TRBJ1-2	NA	CASSTHSPGGGYTF	TGTGCCAGCAGCACTCATAGTCCGGGTGGTGGCTACACCTTC
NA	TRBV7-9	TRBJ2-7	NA	CASSPSVGLATYEQYF	TGTGCCAGCAGCCCCTCGGTGGGGCTAGCGACTTACGAGCAGTACTTC
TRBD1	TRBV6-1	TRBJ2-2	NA	CASRRTGSTGELFF	TGTGCCAGCCGGAGGACAGGGAGTACCGGGGAGCTGTTTTTT
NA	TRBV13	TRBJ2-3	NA	CASSSTTGTDTQYF	TGTGCCAGCAGCTCGACTACGGGTACAGATACGCAGTATTTT
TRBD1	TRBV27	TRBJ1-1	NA	CASSFDRGTEAFF	TGTGCCAGCAGTTTCGACAGGGGTACTGAAGCTTTCTTT
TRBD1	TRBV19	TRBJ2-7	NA	CAAGGQNLVEQYF	TGTGCCGCTGGGGGACAGAACCTAGTAGAGCAGTACTTC
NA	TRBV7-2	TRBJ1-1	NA	CASSLSYRATTEAFF	TGTGCCAGCAGCTTATCGTACAGGGCCACGACTGAAGCTTTCTTT
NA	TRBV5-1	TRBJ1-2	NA	CASSLGGANYGYTF	TGCGCCAGCAGCTTGGGAGGTGCTAACTATGGCTACACCTTC
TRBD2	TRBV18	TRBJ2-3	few	CASSERGPSTDTQYF	TGTGCCAGCTCCGAGCGGGGCCCTAGCACAGATACGCAGTATTTT
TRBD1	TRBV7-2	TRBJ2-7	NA	CASSPTGLHEQYF	TGTGCCAGCAGCCCGACAGGGTTGCACGAGCAGTACTTC
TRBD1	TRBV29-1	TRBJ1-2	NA	CSVITGAANYGYTF	TGCAGCGTTATAACAGGGGCGGCTAACTATGGCTACACCTTC
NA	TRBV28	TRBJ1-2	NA	CASSLIFDSDYGYTF	TGTGCCAGCAGTTTAATTTTTGACAGCGACTATGGCTACACCTTC
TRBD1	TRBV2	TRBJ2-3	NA	CASSEYGQGATDTQYF	TGTGCCAGCAGTGAGTACGGACAGGGGGCAACAGATACGCAGTATTTT
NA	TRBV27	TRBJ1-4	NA	CASSSGVGEKLFF	TGTGCCAGCAGTTCAGGGGTCGGTGAAAAACTGTTTTTT
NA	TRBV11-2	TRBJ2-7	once	CASSLDVRGEQYF	TGTGCCAGCAGCTTAGATGTACGAGGCGAGCAGTACTTC